The clone carrying this T cell receptor beta chain was found a few times. The antigen is undetermined. The authors used template switching to add a universal primer site and gave cDNA unique molecular identifiers. MiXCR, run by TCRdb on the 5' RACE reads, gives a single entry per CDR3 protein. The sample shows 540,000 or so distinct CDR3 sequences, about a fifth of them seen only once. This specimen belongs to a study of identical twins. Study results and caveats: Twin sharing of out-of-frame TCR alpha was underestimated by models in monozygotic pairs. Zero-insertion findings could be partly confounded by invariant cells (MAIT and iNKT cells). Memory repertoires lacked the insertion deficit that abundant cord blood beta clonotypes showed.

This CDR3 is built from 17 residues. V lost 0 bases to trimming and J lost 1 base, with 15 bases between them. Germline V lookup: CDR1 SNHLY, CDR2 FYNNEI. These data were also reused for a study on yellow fever vaccine responses in identical twins.

V gene TRBV2 combines with J gene TRBJ1-1; no reliable D call. The sequenced sample was CD4+ T cells sorted from blood. This sequence originates from a woman younger than 35 in good health. The CDR3 sequence: CASSEALRGEWNTEAFF. CDR3 in DNA: TGTGCCAGCAGTGAAGCGCTTCGGGGAGAGTGGAACACTGAAGCTTTCTTT.